A selection of T cell receptor beta chains follows, all from one sample in a study of cytomegalovirus exposure and HLA in healthy donors. Profiled with immunoSEQ multiplex PCR; TCRdb holds only in-frame clones, not every one. The repertoire table contains about 51,000 clones. Sequencing was done on a sample of PBMCs. These receptor sequences come from a female donor in good health and CMV-seronegative. Each CDR3 is given with its conserved first and last residue. The D gene is left open where the match is weak. A row's size may be missing; if present it is once, few, many or a size class.

abundance,v_gene,j_gene,d_gene,CDR3aa,CDR3nt
.,TRBV7-7,TRBJ2-2,TRBD2,CASSFGGRGTGELFF,TGTGCTAGCAGCTTCGGCGGGAGGGGGACCGGGGAGCTGTTTTTT
.,TRBV30,TRBJ1-3,.,CAWSAVRSGNTIYF,TGTGCCTGGAGTGCGGTGAGGTCTGGAAACACCATATATTTT
.,TRBV6-5,TRBJ1-4,.,CASSYDRTNEKLFF,TGTGCCAGCAGTTACGACAGAACTAATGAAAAACTGTTTTTT
.,TRBV30,TRBJ1-4,.,CAWSDGAYRNEKLFF,TGTGCCTGGAGTGATGGAGCATACCGCAATGAAAAACTGTTTTTT
.,TRBV5-1,TRBJ2-3,TRBD2,CASSLGSGGGTDTQYF,TGCGCCAGCAGCTTGGGTAGCGGGGGGGGCACAGATACGCAGTATTTT
.,TRBV5-1,TRBJ2-3,TRBD2,CASSLGLAGGFDTQYF,TGCGCCAGCAGCTTGGGACTAGCGGGGGGGTTTGATACGCAGTATTTT
.,TRBV4-3,TRBJ1-2,.,CASSQAAGDNYGYTF,TGCGCCAGCAGCCAAGCCGCAGGGGATAACTATGGCTACACCTTC
.,TRBV6-5,TRBJ2-7,.,CASRNSPYEQYF,TGTGCCAGCAGGAACAGCCCCTACGAGCAGTACTTC
.,TRBV7-8,TRBJ1-1,.,CASSIREGHTEAFF,TGTGCCAGCAGCATACGGGAGGGGCACACTGAAGCTTTCTTT
.,TRBV5-1,TRBJ2-1,TRBD2,CASSLGWTSMDEQFF,TGCGCCAGCAGCTTGGGATGGACTAGTATGGATGAGCAGTTCTTC
.,TRBV13,TRBJ1-1,.,CASSLARGTEAFF,TGTGCCAGCAGCTTAGCCAGGGGCACTGAAGCTTTCTTT
.,TRBV4-3,TRBJ1-4,.,CASSQDSINEKLFF,TGCGCCAGCAGCCAGGACAGTATTAATGAAAAACTGTTTTTT
.,TRBV7-3,TRBJ1-6,TRBD1,CASSLGTGNNSPLHF,TGTGCCAGCAGCTTAGGGACAGGGAATAATTCACCCCTCCACTTT
.,TRBV29-1,TRBJ2-1,TRBD2,CSVEAASGRLHNEQFF,TGCAGCGTTGAAGCGGCTAGCGGGAGGCTTCACAATGAGCAGTTCTTC
.,TRBV7-9,TRBJ2-3,TRBD2,CASSRSGGTTDTQYF,TGTGCCAGCAGTCGTAGCGGGGGGACCACAGATACGCAGTATTTT
.,TRBV29-1,TRBJ1-5,TRBD1,CSVVFARGQTYSNQPQHF,TGCAGCGTTGTTTTCGCACGGGGACAGACTTATAGCAATCAGCCCCAGCATTTT
.,TRBV4-1,TRBJ1-6,TRBD1,CASSQFARGLGDSPLHF,TGCGCCAGCAGCCAATTCGCCAGGGGGTTAGGAGATTCACCCCTCCACTTT
.,TRBV5-1,TRBJ1-4,TRBD1,CASSVTGNEKLFF,TGCGCCAGCAGCGTGACAGGGAATGAAAAACTGTTTTTT
medium-sized,TRBV19,TRBJ1-3,.,CASSSGGESGNTIYF,TGTGCCAGTAGCTCGGGAGGGGAGTCTGGAAACACCATATATTTT
.,TRBV5-1,TRBJ1-3,.,CASSLPDSGNTIYF,TGCGCCAGCAGCTTGCCGGACTCAGGAAACACCATATATTTT
.,TRBV7-9,TRBJ1-5,TRBD1,CASSLGQGVDNQPQHF,TGTGCCAGCAGCTTAGGACAGGGGGTGGACAATCAGCCCCAGCATTTT
.,TRBV9,TRBJ2-6,.,CASSVGAGSLSSGANVLTF,TGTGCCAGCAGCGTAGGTGCGGGGTCCCTCAGCTCTGGGGCCAACGTCCTGACTTTC
.,TRBV5-1,TRBJ1-1,.,CASSRQENTEAFF,TGCGCCAGCAGCCGACAGGAGAACACTGAAGCTTTCTTT
.,TRBV18,TRBJ2-3,TRBD2,CASSRTSGGAQDKQYF,TGTGCCAGCTCACGGACTAGCGGGGGGGCCCAAGATAAGCAGTATTTT
.,TRBV4-2,TRBJ2-5,TRBD2,CASSQRPLGRGGETQYF,TGTGCCAGCAGCCAAAGACCGCTTGGGCGGGGGGGGGAGACCCAGTACTTC
.,TRBV6-1,TRBJ1-3,.,CASSEGPGSGNTIYF,TGTGCCAGCAGTGAAGGACCGGGCTCTGGAAACACCATATATTTT
.,TRBV29-1,TRBJ1-1,.,CSALSNTEAFF,TGCAGCGCCCTCTCGAACACTGAAGCTTTCTTT
.,TRBV27,TRBJ1-2,.,CASARSRSYGYTF,TGTGCCAGCGCCCGGAGTAGGAGCTATGGCTACACCTTC
.,TRBV18,TRBJ2-3,TRBD2,CASSALAGGPTDTQYF,TGTGCCAGCTCAGCCCTAGCGGGAGGGCCTACAGATACGCAGTATTTT
.,TRBV4-1,TRBJ2-7,.,CASSPIAAYEQYF,TGCGCCAGCAGCCCCATAGCAGCCTACGAGCAGTACTTC
.,TRBV6-5,TRBJ2-7,TRBD2,CASSYWAGGQNEQYF,TGTGCCAGCAGTTACTGGGCGGGAGGGCAGAACGAGCAGTACTTC
.,TRBV4-1,TRBJ2-3,TRBD2,CASSQTPAGGGADTQYF,TGCGCCAGCAGCCAGACACCAGCGGGAGGGGGAGCAGATACGCAGTATTTT
.,TRBV7-4,TRBJ2-7,TRBD2,CASSLGGASGYEQYF,TGTGCCAGCAGCTTAGGAGGGGCTAGCGGTTACGAGCAGTACTTC
.,TRBV27,TRBJ2-7,TRBD1,CASSPQGISYEQYF,TGTGCCAGCAGCCCACAGGGGATCTCCTACGAGCAGTACTTC
.,TRBV5-1,TRBJ1-2,.,CASSLAPSNYGYTF,TGCGCCAGCAGCTTGGCCCCTTCCAACTATGGCTACACCTTC
.,TRBV10-3,TRBJ2-1,.,CAIRAGDLDEQFF,TGTGCCATCAGGGCAGGGGATTTGGATGAGCAGTTCTTC
.,TRBV10-3,TRBJ2-1,TRBD1,CAISESAGGAEQFF,TGTGCCATCAGTGAGTCCGCAGGGGGCGCTGAGCAGTTCTTC
.,TRBV11-3,TRBJ1-3,.,CASGRYASSGNTIYF,TGTGCCAGCGGGAGATACGCTTCATCTGGAAACACCATATATTTT
.,TRBV4-3,TRBJ2-1,TRBD2,CASSPGLAGAREQFF,TGCGCCAGCAGCCCCGGACTAGCGGGGGCCCGAGAGCAGTTCTTC
.,TRBV18,TRBJ2-1,.,CASSPDERLEQFF,TGTGCCAGCTCACCAGATGAGCGATTGGAGCAGTTCTTC
.,TRBV6-6,TRBJ1-3,.,CASSYVDLQSGNTIYF,TGTGCCAGCAGTTACGTCGACCTACAGTCTGGAAACACCATATATTTT